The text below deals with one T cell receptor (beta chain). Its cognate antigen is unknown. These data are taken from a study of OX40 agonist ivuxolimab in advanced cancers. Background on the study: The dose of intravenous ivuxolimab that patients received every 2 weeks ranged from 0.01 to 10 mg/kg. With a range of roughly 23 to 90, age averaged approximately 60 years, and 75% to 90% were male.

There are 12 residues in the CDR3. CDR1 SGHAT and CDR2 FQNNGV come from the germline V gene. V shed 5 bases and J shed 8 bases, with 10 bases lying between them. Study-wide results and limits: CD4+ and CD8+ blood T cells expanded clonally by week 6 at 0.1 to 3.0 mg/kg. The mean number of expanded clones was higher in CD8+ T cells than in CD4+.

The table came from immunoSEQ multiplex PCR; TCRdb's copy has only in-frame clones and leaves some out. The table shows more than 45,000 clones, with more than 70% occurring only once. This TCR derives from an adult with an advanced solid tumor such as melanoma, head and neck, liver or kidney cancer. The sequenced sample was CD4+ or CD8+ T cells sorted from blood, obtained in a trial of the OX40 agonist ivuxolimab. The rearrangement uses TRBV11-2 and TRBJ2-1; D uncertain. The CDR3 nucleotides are TGTGCCAGCAGCGCGGATTTCCATGAGCAGTTCTTC. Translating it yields CASSADFHEQFF.